This is a list of T cell receptor beta chains from one sample in a study of cytomegalovirus exposure and HLA in healthy donors. Assay: immunoSEQ multiplex PCR; the TCRdb copy retains only in-frame clones and omits some. The table has 95,000 to 150,000 clones, around 86% seen once; the top ten hold 2% to 2.5%. Sequenced material: PBMCs. The receptors here all came from a woman in her late teens or twenties in good health and CMV-seronegative. CDR3s include the opening cysteine and the closing phenylalanine or tryptophan. The order of the fields is V gene, J gene, clone size, D gene, CDR3 protein, CDR3 DNA. The D gene is left open where the match is weak. The size field is filled for only some rows; it gives once, few, many or a size class.

TRBV19,TRBJ2-7,.,TRBD2,CASSTSGSIGVQYF,TGTGCCAGTAGTACCAGCGGGAGTATCGGGGTGCAGTACTTC
TRBV19,TRBJ1-1,.,TRBD1,CASSWAGGGGTEAFF,TGTGCCAGTAGTTGGGCAGGGGGTGGAGGGACTGAAGCTTTCTTT
TRBV27,TRBJ2-1,once,.,CASSFEGESYNEQFF,TGTGCCAGCAGTTTTGAGGGTGAGTCCTACAATGAGCAGTTCTTC
TRBV11-1,TRBJ2-7,.,TRBD1,CASRSRDRGYEQYF,TGTGCCAGCAGGTCCCGGGACAGGGGTTACGAGCAGTACTTC
TRBV4-1,TRBJ2-7,.,TRBD2,CASSQLPGLAFYEQYF,TGCGCCAGCAGCCAACTACCGGGACTAGCGTTCTACGAGCAGTACTTC
TRBV28,TRBJ2-5,once,.,CASSLIFGSETQYF,TGTGCCAGCAGTTTAATTTTTGGCTCAGAGACCCAGTACTTC
TRBV4-1,TRBJ1-5,.,.,CASSLSPNQPQHF,TGCGCCAGCAGCCTCTCCCCGAATCAGCCCCAGCATTTT
TRBV27,TRBJ1-1,.,.,CASSLTGEPHTEAFF,TGTGCCAGCAGTTTGACAGGCGAACCGCACACTGAAGCTTTCTTT
TRBV18,TRBJ2-5,.,.,CASSPPRTGGGQETQYF,TGTGCCAGCTCACCACCGCGTACAGGGGGGGGCCAAGAGACCCAGTACTTC
TRBV7-9,TRBJ2-2,.,TRBD1,CASSPGSGGAGELFF,TGTGCCAGCAGCCCAGGATCAGGGGGAGCTGGGGAGCTGTTTTTT
TRBV14,TRBJ2-7,.,.,CASSQAVPPYEQYF,TGTGCCAGCAGCCAAGCGGTACCCCCCTACGAGCAGTACTTC
TRBV5-5,TRBJ1-5,.,.,CASSPSGLNNQPQHF,TGTGCCAGCAGCCCCTCCGGACTGAACAATCAGCCCCAGCATTTT
TRBV7-9,TRBJ2-5,.,.,CASTADFQETQYF,TGTGCCAGCACCGCGGACTTCCAAGAGACCCAGTACTTC
TRBV15,TRBJ2-5,.,.,CATSRTHRAQETQYF,TGTGCCACCAGCAGAACGCACAGGGCGCAAGAGACCCAGTACTTC
TRBV19,TRBJ2-7,.,.,CASSIAAEFYEQYF,TGTGCCAGTAGTATTGCGGCAGAGTTCTACGAGCAGTACTTC
TRBV6-4,TRBJ2-2,few,TRBD2,CASSDLAGAGELFF,TGTGCCAGCAGTGACCTAGCGGGAGCCGGGGAGCTGTTTTTT
TRBV2,TRBJ2-2,.,.,CASSRTGELFF,TGTGCCAGCAGTCGGACCGGGGAGCTGTTTTTT